The 26 T cell receptor beta chains below were found in one sample sequenced in a study of blood T cell repertoires in COVID-19. Sequenced by immunoSEQ multiplex PCR; TCRdb stores in-frame clones only, minus some. In the table there are roughly 140,000 clones, 75% to 90% of which are singletons. The sample consisted of peripheral blood. Source of these receptors: a woman in her 70s with acute or convalescent COVID-19.

Notes on this clone: Other nucleotide sequences from this sample produce the same CDR3. V gene TRBV7-9 combines with J gene TRBJ1-4; unclear D gene. CDR1 and CDR2 from the germline V gene are SEHNR and FQNEAQ (reference sequence). Trimming took 1 base from V and 4 from J, leaving 7 bases between them. The CDR3 covers 14 residues. The CDR3 spells CASSLGLNNEKLFF. The CDR3 DNA sequence: TGTGCCAGCAGCTTAGGACTGAATAATGAAAAACTGTTTTTT.

This chain uses TRBV7-2 with TRBJ2-1; TRBD2 matches at 14 bases. The CDR3 spans 18 residues. Germline values: CDR1 SGHTA, CDR2 FQGNSA. V gave up 5 bases and J gave up 5 bases; unmatched junction bases: 11. DNA of the CDR3: TGTGCCAGCAGCCCACGGACTAGCGGGGGGCTTAGAAACAATGAGCAGTTCTTC. It is translated as CASSPRTSGGLRNNEQFF.

V and J are TRBV5-1 and TRBJ2-1; D unclear. Germline loops: CDR1 SGHRS, CDR2 YFSETQ. The V gene lost 0 bases and the J gene lost 2 bases, with 9 bases spanning the gap. The CDR3 totals 15 residues. The CDR3 DNA follows: TGCGCCAGCAGCTTGGCCTCAGGCGCCTACAATGAGCAGTTCTTC. Translating it yields CASSLASGAYNEQFF.

This clone was detected only a few times. In DNA form, the CDR3 reads TGTGCCAGCAGCTTAGATCTGTGGACAGGGTATGAAGCTTTCTTT. Its protein is CASSLDLWTGYEAFF. The chain couples TRBV11-2 to TRBJ1-1; 8 nucleotides match TRBD1. With V trimmed by 0 bases and J by 7 bases, 7 bases remained unmatched. This CDR3 region has 15 residues. Looked up from germline, CDR1 is SGHAT and CDR2 is FQNNGV.

The rearrangement links TRBV30 to TRBJ1-3; D perhaps matches TRBD1 (6 bases). The ends were cut back, 1 base at V and 4 bases at J, with 17 bases in the middle. The CDR3 covers 16 residues. The V gene's germline CDR1 is GTSNPN and CDR2 SVGIG (reference sequence). The CDR3: CAWSAPTGLGGNTIYF. CDR3 bases: TGTGCCTGGAGTGCCCCGACAGGACTGGGAGGAAACACCATATATTTT.

V gene TRBV6-5 combines with J gene TRBJ1-6, with D tentatively TRBD1 (5 bases). The V gene lost 6 bases and the J gene lost 5 bases, with 8 bases spanning the gap. The V gene's germline CDR1 is MNHEY and CDR2 SVGAGI. This CDR3 is built from 13 residues. CDR3 sequence (DNA): TGTGCCAGCAGACAGGTTAATAATTCACCCCTCCACTTT. Amino acid sequence: CASRQVNNSPLHF.

The chain carries TRBV9 and TRBJ2-1; 7 bases agree with TRBD2. The germline CDR1 and CDR2 sequences are SGDLS and YYNGEE. The V gene end was trimmed by 0 bases and the J gene end by 1 base; junction bases not matched to a gene: 10. This CDR3 region has 18 residues. DNA for the CDR3: TGTGCCAGCAGCGTAGCGGGGAGGGCGCGGAGGTCCTACAATGAGCAGTTCTTC. Translation: CASSVAGRARRSYNEQFF. The whole variable domain, filled in from reference TRBV9 and TRBJ2-1, reads DSGVTQTPKHLITATGQRVTLRCSPRSGDLSVYWYQQSLDQGLQFLIQYYNGEERAKGNILERFSAQQFPDLHSELNLSSLELGDSALYFCASSVAGRARRSYNEQFFGPGTRLTVL.

The V gene is TRBV5-6, the J gene TRBJ1-3; possibly TRBD1 for D (5 bases). CDR1 is SGHDT and CDR2 is YYEEEE in the germline V gene. V shed 1 base and J shed 4 bases, with 21 bases lying between them. The CDR3 extends over 18 amino acids. The CDR3 sequence is CASSLLAVRGTGGNTIYF. CDR3 coding DNA: TGTGCCAGCAGCTTGTTGGCGGTACGCGGGACCGGGGGAAACACCATATATTTT. The variable domain in full, with the rest retrieved from reference TRBV5-6 and TRBJ1-3, is DAGVTQSPTHLIKTRGQQVTLRCSPKSGHDTVSWYQQALGQGPQFIFQYYEEEERQRGNFPDRFSGHQFPNYSSELNVNALLLGDSALYLCASSLLAVRGTGGNTIYFGEGSWLTVV.

The V gene is TRBV27, the J gene TRBJ1-4; TRBD1 matches 7 bases. Germline loops: CDR1 MNHEY, CDR2 SMNVEV (reference sequence). V shed 3 bases and J 4 bases; nucleotides not matched to a gene: 5. The CDR3 is 15 amino acids. In DNA, the CDR3 is TGTGCCAGCAGTTTTCGGGGACAGCATAATGAAAAACTGTTTTTT. It encodes CASSFRGQHNEKLFF.

The chain is built from TRBV12-3 or TRBV12-4 and TRBJ1-5; D not resolved. The CDR3 sequence is 13 residues long. V was shortened by 5 bases and J by 1 base, with 6 bases between the two germline ends. Here the CDR3 reads CASSPESNQPQHF. In DNA, the CDR3 is TGTGCCAGCAGTCCCGAGAGCAATCAGCCCCAGCATTTT.

J is TRBJ2-2 and V is TRBV2; 7 bases fit TRBD2. The CDR3 is 16 amino acids. Trimming at V came to 4 bases and at J to 6 bases, leaving 11 bases not matched to a gene. Germline V CDR1 and CDR2: SNHLY, FYNNEI. CDR3 bases: TGTGCCAGCAGTGCTTTAGGACTAGGAGGGGCCGGGGAGCTGTTTTTT. The encoded protein is CASSALGLGGAGELFF.

The J gene is TRBJ2-3, the V gene TRBV18; TRBD1 agrees at 7 bases. Germline loops: CDR1 KGHSH, CDR2 LQKENI. The V segment lost 1 base and the J segment 0 bases; nucleotides outside the gene matches: 1. The CDR3 has 15 residues. CDR3 in amino acids: CASSPQTGSTDTQYF. The CDR3 DNA reads TGTGCCAGCTCACCACAGACAGGGAGCACAGATACGCAGTATTTT.

The chain uses TRBV19 and TRBJ1-5; a possible D gene is TRBD1 (6 bases). V lost 5 bases, J lost 0 bases, and 14 bases lay in between. The CDR3 runs to 16 residues. The germline gives CDR1 LNHDA, CDR2 SQIVND (reference sequence). This chain's CDR3 is CASSSRTAYSNQPQHF. As DNA, the CDR3 is TGTGCCAGTAGTTCGAGGACAGCCTATAGCAATCAGCCCCAGCATTTT.

The chain has TRBV18 and TRBJ1-2; D gene unclear. Trimming shortened V by 11 bases and J by 4 bases, and 23 bases separated the two germline ends. The CDR3 has 15 amino acids. CDR1 is KGHSH, CDR2 LQKENI, per germline. The CDR3 DNA is TGTGCCGGTTCTCGCACGGCGGGGTCAAGCTATGGCTACACCTTC. Translated: CAGSRTAGSSYGYTF.

V is TRBV18 and J is TRBJ2-2; D is perhaps TRBD1 (5 bases). Germline V gene data show CDR1 as KGHSH and CDR2 as LQKENI. Trimming pared 2 bases from V and 4 bases from J, leaving 17 bases between. This CDR3 is 17 amino acids long. The CDR3 DNA sequence: TGTGCCAGCTCACCAACGACCACAGGAGACGGCACCGGGGAGCTGTTTTTT. This codes for CASSPTTTGDGTGELFF.

This sequence joins TRBV14 and TRBJ1-2; tentative D call: TRBD1 (6 bases). Germline V gene sequence: CDR1 SGHDN, CDR2 FVKESK. The CDR3 has 14 residues. V lost 4 bases to trimming and J lost 5 bases, with 14 bases between them. CDR3 nucleotides: TGTGCCAGCAGCCCAGACAGGCCTCTTTATGGCTACACCTTC. Encoded protein: CASSPDRPLYGYTF.

This clone has just one count. The chain recombines TRBV13 with TRBJ1-4; 8 bases are a match to TRBD1. The CDR3 runs 16 residues. Trimming took 0 bases from V and 5 from J; bases not matched to a gene: 5. Looked up from germline, CDR1 is PRHDT and CDR2 is FYEKMQ (reference sequence). Written as DNA, the CDR3 is TGTGCCAGCAGCTTAGGACAGGGGGGCATAAATGAAAAACTGTTTTTT. Translating gives CASSLGQGGINEKLFF.

For this clone: The junction departs from the called germline gene at one end, perhaps through a read error. The chain is built from TRBV10-1 and TRBJ2-3, with D perhaps matching TRBD1 or TRBD2 (5 bases each). The germline V gene encodes CDR1 WNHNN and CDR2 SYGVQD (reference sequence). This CDR3 region has 15 residues. The CDR3 DNA reads as TGCGCCAGCCGTGAGGGTGTAGGGGCGACAGATACGCAGTATTTT. Protein: CASREGVGATDTQYF.

The chain has TRBV4-1 and TRBJ1-1; no clear D gene. Germline values: CDR1 MGHRA, CDR2 YSYEKL. V lost 1 base to trimming and J lost 1 base, with 10 bases between them. CDR3 length: 15 residues. CDR3 in amino acids: CASSQVAAQNTEAFF. CDR3 in DNA: TGCGCCAGCAGCCAAGTAGCCGCCCAGAACACTGAAGCTTTCTTT.

This clone was seen only a few times. The gene calls are TRBV24-1 and TRBJ1-5, with 8 bases that match TRBD1. V shed 4 bases and J 2 bases; nucleotides not matched to a gene: 3. The CDR3 covers 15 residues. Germline CDR1 reads KGHDR; CDR2 reads SFDVKD. The chain's CDR3 is CATSESGGGNQPQHF. CDR3 DNA sequence: TGTGCCACCAGTGAGTCAGGGGGCGGCAATCAGCCCCAGCATTTT.

The V gene is TRBV4-3, the J gene TRBJ2-3, with a possible D match to TRBD2 (7 bases). The CDR3 covers 15 residues. Trimming pared 4 bases from V and 3 bases from J, leaving 14 bases between. Germline V lookup: CDR1 LGHNA, CDR2 YSLEER. CDR3 in amino acids: CASSREGGLTDTQYF. The CDR3 region has the DNA TGCGCCAGCAGCCGCGAGGGGGGGCTAACAGATACGCAGTATTTT.

The chain links TRBV24-1 to TRBJ2-1; D may be TRBD1 (6 bases). Trimming shortened V by 2 bases and J by 8 bases, and 15 bases separated the two germline ends. Germline assignment: CDR1 KGHDR and CDR2 SFDVKD. CDR3 size: 15 residues. CDR3 DNA: TGTGCCACCAGTGATTCGAGAACAGGGTCGGATGAGCAGTTCTTC. This codes for CATSDSRTGSDEQFF.

The chain employs TRBV7-2 and TRBJ1-6; D may be TRBD1 (5 bases). Germline lookup yields CDR1 SGHTA and CDR2 FQGNSA. This CDR3 spans 15 amino acids. The V end lost 6 bases, the J end lost 9 bases, and 18 bases lay between the germline ends. CDR3 nucleotide sequence: TGTGCCAGCAGTGTCTCGGGGGAAGTAGGTTCACCCCTCCACTTT. This translates into CASSVSGEVGSPLHF.

The table lists this clone with a few counts. The rearrangement links TRBV6-2 or TRBV6-3 to TRBJ1-1, with 7 positions matching TRBD1. The germline gives CDR1 MNHEY, CDR2 SVGEGT. The CDR3 is made up of 13 amino acids. The junction had 4 bases not matched to a gene; V was cut back by 4 bases and J by 5 bases. CDR3: CASSSQTGTEAFF. In nucleotides, the CDR3 is TGTGCCAGCAGTTCCCAGACAGGGACTGAAGCTTTCTTT.

The chain links TRBV6-5 to TRBJ1-6; D is unresolved. CDR1 MNHEY and CDR2 SVGAGI come from the germline V gene. The CDR3 has 13 amino acids. Trimming pared 7 bases from V and 8 bases from J, leaving 12 bases between. CDR3 coding DNA: TGTGCCAGCACCCCCGGGTCTTATTCACCCCTCCACTTT. Protein: CASTPGSYSPLHF.

This clone was detected once. This CDR3 is also generated by other DNA sequences in the sample. The chain recombines TRBV5-5 with TRBJ2-1, with 10 positions matching TRBD2. The ends lost 3 bases at V and 3 bases at J; junction bases unmatched: 3. Germline V gene sequence: CDR1 SGHKS, CDR2 YYEKEE (reference sequence). The CDR3 extends over 15 amino acids. CDR3 DNA sequence: TGTGCCAGCAGCTCTTTAGCGGGGGGCTACAATGAGCAGTTCTTC. This encodes CASSSLAGGYNEQFF.